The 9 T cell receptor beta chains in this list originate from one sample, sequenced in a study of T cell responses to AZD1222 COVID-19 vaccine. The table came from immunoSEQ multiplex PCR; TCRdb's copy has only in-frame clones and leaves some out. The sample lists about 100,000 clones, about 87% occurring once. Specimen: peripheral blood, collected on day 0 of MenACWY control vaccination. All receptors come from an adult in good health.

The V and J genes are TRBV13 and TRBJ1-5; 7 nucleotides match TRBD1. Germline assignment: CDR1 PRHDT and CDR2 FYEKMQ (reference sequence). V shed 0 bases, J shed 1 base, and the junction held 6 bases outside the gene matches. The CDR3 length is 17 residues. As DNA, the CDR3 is TGTGCCAGCAGCTTAGGAAGGAGGACAGGAAGCAATCAGCCCCAGCATTTT. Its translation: CASSLGRRTGSNQPQHF. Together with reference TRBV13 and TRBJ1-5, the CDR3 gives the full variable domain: AAGVIQSPRHLIKEKRETATLKCYPIPRHDTVYWYQQGPGQDPQFLISFYEKMQSDKGSIPDRFSAQQFSDYHSELNMSSLELGDSALYFCASSLGRRTGSNQPQHFGDGTRLSIL.

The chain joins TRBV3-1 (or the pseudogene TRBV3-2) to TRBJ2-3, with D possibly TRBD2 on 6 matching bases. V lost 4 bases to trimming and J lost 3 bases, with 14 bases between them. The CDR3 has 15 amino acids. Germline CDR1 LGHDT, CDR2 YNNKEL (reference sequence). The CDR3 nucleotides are TGTGCCAGCAGCCTGGGGGTCGGGGGTACAGATACGCAGTATTTT. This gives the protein CASSLGVGGTDTQYF.

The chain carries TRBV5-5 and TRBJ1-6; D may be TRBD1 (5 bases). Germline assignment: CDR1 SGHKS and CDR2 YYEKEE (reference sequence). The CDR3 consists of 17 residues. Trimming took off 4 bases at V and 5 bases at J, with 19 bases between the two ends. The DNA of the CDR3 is TGTGCCAGCAGCGGGTCGGGGCCGACGGTTAATAATTCACCCCTCCACTTT. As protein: CASSGSGPTVNNSPLHF. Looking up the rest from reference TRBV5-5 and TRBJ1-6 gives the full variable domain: DAGVTQSPTHLIKTRGQQVTLRCSPISGHKSVSWYQQVLGQGPQFIFQYYEKEERGRGNFPDRFSARQFPNYSSELNVNALLLGDSALYLCASSGSGPTVNNSPLHFGNGTRLTVT.

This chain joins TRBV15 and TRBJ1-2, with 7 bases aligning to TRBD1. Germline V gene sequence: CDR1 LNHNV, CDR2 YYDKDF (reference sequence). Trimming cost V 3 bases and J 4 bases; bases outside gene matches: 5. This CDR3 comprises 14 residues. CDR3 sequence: CATSRARDSYGYTF. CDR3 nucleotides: TGTGCCACCAGCAGGGCCCGGGACAGCTATGGCTACACCTTC.

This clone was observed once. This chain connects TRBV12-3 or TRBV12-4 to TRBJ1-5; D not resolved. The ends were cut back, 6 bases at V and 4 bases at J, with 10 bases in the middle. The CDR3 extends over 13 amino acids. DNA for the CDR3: TGTGCCAGCAGCCCAAGCGAGAATCAGCCCCAGCATTTT. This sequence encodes CASSPSENQPQHF.

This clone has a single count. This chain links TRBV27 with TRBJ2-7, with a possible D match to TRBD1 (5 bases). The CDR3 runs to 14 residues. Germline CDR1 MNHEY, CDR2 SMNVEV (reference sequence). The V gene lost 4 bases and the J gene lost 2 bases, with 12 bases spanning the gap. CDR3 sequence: CASSSRTLTYEQYF. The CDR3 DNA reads TGTGCCAGCAGTTCCCGGACACTTACCTACGAGCAGTACTTC.

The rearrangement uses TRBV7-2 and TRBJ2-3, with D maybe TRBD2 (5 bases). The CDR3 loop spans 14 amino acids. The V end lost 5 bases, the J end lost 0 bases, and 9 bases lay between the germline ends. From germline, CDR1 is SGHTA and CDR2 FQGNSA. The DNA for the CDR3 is TGTGCCAGCAGCCGCAGCGGTAGCACAGATACGCAGTATTTT. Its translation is CASSRSGSTDTQYF.

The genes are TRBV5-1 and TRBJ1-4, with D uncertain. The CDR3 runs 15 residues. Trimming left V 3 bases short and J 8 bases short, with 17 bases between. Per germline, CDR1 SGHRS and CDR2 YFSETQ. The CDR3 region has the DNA TGCGCCAGCAGCTCAGGCCGGGAGGGAAGCGAAAAACTGTTTTTT. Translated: CASSSGREGSEKLFF.

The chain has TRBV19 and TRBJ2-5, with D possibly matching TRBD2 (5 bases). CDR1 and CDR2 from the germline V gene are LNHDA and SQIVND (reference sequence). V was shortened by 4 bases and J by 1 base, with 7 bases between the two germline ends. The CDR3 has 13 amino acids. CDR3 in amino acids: CASSKGSQETQYF. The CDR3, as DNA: TGTGCCAGTAGTAAAGGGAGCCAAGAGACCCAGTACTTC. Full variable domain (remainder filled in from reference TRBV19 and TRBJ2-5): DGGITQSPKYLFRKEGQNVTLSCEQNLNHDAMYWYRQDPGQGLRLIYYSQIVNDFQKGDIAEGYSVSREKKESFPLTVTSAQKNPTAFYLCASSKGSQETQYFGPGTRLLVL.